The rows below give T cell receptor beta chains drawn from one sample of a study of patients and donors after allogeneic stem cell transplantation. TCRdb processed the RT-PCR reads anew with MiXCR; each CDR3 protein has one entry. This sample carries about 960,000 distinct CDR3 sequences, about 20% of them seen once, and the ten largest clones take around 6%. The specimen was blood, either unsorted or a sorted T cell fraction (not recorded which). These receptors all stem from a human donor who was either an allogeneic HSCT recipient or a stem cell or donor lymphocyte infusion donor (not recorded which). It is not recorded whose cells these are; they may come from a transplant donor. CDR3s include the opening cysteine and the closing phenylalanine or tryptophan. The D gene is left open where the match is weak. Clone size is not always given. Where it is, it says once, few, many or a class for expanded clones.

cdr3_nt cdr3_aa d_call j_call v_call clone_size
TGTGCCAGCAGCTTATCGGGCCAGACCCTTTACAATGAGCAGTTCTTC CASSLSGQTLYNEQFF - TRBJ2-1 TRBV7-9 few
TGCAGTGCTACCGGAGGGCCCACCGGGGAGCTGTTTTTT CSATGGPTGELFF - TRBJ2-2 TRBV20-1 many
TGTGCTAGTGGTTTGGCCCTGGACAGGCCCCGGTATTTT CASGLALDRPRYF TRBD1 TRBJ2-3 TRBV12-5 -
TGTGCCAGTAGGGGACTAGCGGGAGACTACAATGAGCAGTTCTTC CASRGLAGDYNEQFF TRBD2 TRBJ2-1 TRBV19 -
TGCAGTGCTAGGGTTAGCGGGAGCTCCTACAATGAGCAGTTCTTC CSARVSGSSYNEQFF TRBD2 TRBJ2-1 TRBV20-1 -
TGTGCCAGCAGTTACGGGGGTAAAGATGGCTACACCTTC CASSYGGKDGYTF - TRBJ1-2 TRBV6-6 -
TGCAGCGTTGGGTCATTGGGAAATGAGCAGTTCTTC CSVGSLGNEQFF - TRBJ2-1 TRBV29-1 few
TGTGCCAGCAGCTGGGGACAGGACGGAAACACCATATATTTT CASSWGQDGNTIYF TRBD1 TRBJ1-3 TRBV11-3 -
TGCAGTGTCAAACATTCTGGGGCCAACGTCCTGACTTTC CSVKHSGANVLTF - TRBJ2-6 TRBV20-1 few
TGCAGTGCTAGAGCAGCGCCGAGCACAGATACGCAGTATTTT CSARAAPSTDTQYF - TRBJ2-3 TRBV20-1 few